A selection of T cell receptor beta chains follows, all from one sample in a study of OX40 agonist ivuxolimab in advanced cancers. This table comes from immunoSEQ multiplex PCR, and its TCRdb copy is limited to in-frame clones, with some not included. The data contain approximately 120,000 clones, 85% to 95% of them singletons. The starting material was CD4+ or CD8+ T cells sorted from blood, obtained in a trial of the OX40 agonist ivuxolimab. The receptors were gathered from an adult with an advanced solid tumor such as melanoma, head and neck, liver or kidney cancer. The CDR3 runs from the conserved cysteine through the conserved F or W. The D gene is left open where the match is weak. Size is omitted from some rows. Given values are once, few, many or a class for expanded clones.

TRBD2	TRBV29-1	TRBJ2-3	-	CSVVAGEGTDTQYF	TGCAGCGTTGTCGCGGGAGAGGGGACAGATACGCAGTATTTT
-	TRBV27	TRBJ2-2	-	CASSFAGANTGELFF	TGTGCCAGCAGTTTCGCGGGCGCGAACACCGGGGAGCTGTTTTTT
-	TRBV25-1	TRBJ1-1	-	CASGSGRIEAFF	TGTGCCAGCGGTTCAGGGAGGATTGAAGCTTTCTTT
TRBD1	TRBV10-2	TRBJ1-2	-	CASSTGDAGYTF	TGCGCCAGCAGTACAGGGGATGCTGGCTACACCTTC
TRBD2	TRBV5-4	TRBJ2-7	few	CASSPGLAGALYEQYF	TGTGCCAGCAGCCCCGGATTAGCGGGAGCCCTCTACGAGCAGTACTTC
-	TRBV5-6	TRBJ1-1	-	CASSFTPGGLHTEAFF	TGTGCCAGCAGCTTTACTCCCGGGGGCCTGCACACTGAAGCTTTCTTT
-	TRBV5-8	TRBJ1-2	-	CASSFRGSDYGYTF	TGTGCCAGCAGCTTCAGGGGTAGCGACTATGGCTACACCTTC
-	TRBV7-8	TRBJ1-4	-	CASSLVRVILATNEKLFF	TGTGCCAGCAGCTTAGTCAGGGTAATCTTAGCAACTAATGAAAAACTGTTTTTT
-	TRBV5-6	TRBJ2-1	-	CASSLPLPDSSYNEQFF	TGTGCCAGCAGCTTGCCCTTACCGGACAGCTCCTACAATGAGCAGTTCTTC
-	TRBV9	TRBJ1-2	-	CASSVDGGPGYGYTF	TGTGCCAGCAGCGTAGATGGGGGGCCTGGCTATGGCTACACCTTC
TRBD1	TRBV25-1	TRBJ2-4	-	CASSGRQGIAKNIQYF	TGTGCCAGCAGCGGAAGACAGGGGATAGCCAAAAACATTCAGTACTTC
TRBD1	TRBV7-2	TRBJ2-5	-	CASSLGQGQETQYF	TGTGCCAGCAGCCTCGGACAGGGCCAAGAGACCCAGTACTTC
-	TRBV5-6	TRBJ1-2	once	CASSWGGDYGYTF	TGTGCCAGCAGCTGGGGGGGAGACTATGGCTACACCTTC
-	TRBV29-1	TRBJ1-2	-	CSVRPGNYGYTF	TGCAGCGTGCGACCAGGGAACTATGGCTACACCTTC
-	TRBV18	TRBJ1-1	-	CASSPRSAGYTEAFF	TGTGCCAGCTCACCACGGTCGGCGGGATACACTGAAGCTTTCTTT
-	TRBV29-1	TRBJ2-2	-	CSVEVGTSNTGELFF	TGCAGCGTTGAAGTAGGGACTTCGAACACCGGGGAGCTGTTTTTT
-	TRBV7-2	TRBJ2-2	-	CASSLVYSNTGELFF	TGTGCCAGCAGCTTAGTATACTCGAACACCGGGGAGCTGTTTTTT
TRBD1	TRBV7-9	TRBJ1-1	-	CASSGQGRGSTEAFF	TGTGCCAGCAGCGGACAGGGGAGGGGAAGCACTGAAGCTTTCTTT
-	TRBV7-3	TRBJ2-7	-	CASSLRVGIAVSYEQYF	TGTGCCAGCAGCTTAAGGGTAGGTATAGCGGTCTCCTACGAGCAGTACTTC
TRBD1	TRBV4-3	TRBJ2-6	-	CASSQSGQSFSGANVLTF	TGCGCCAGCAGCCAATCGGGACAGAGTTTCTCTGGGGCCAACGTCCTGACTTTC
TRBD2	TRBV5-8	TRBJ2-3	-	CASSLGTSGTTDTQYF	TGTGCCAGCAGCTTGGGGACTAGCGGGACCACAGATACGCAGTATTTT
TRBD1	TRBV6-1	TRBJ1-1	-	CASSVLIQGRRDTEAFF	TGTGCCAGCAGTGTACTAATACAGGGGAGGAGGGACACTGAAGCTTTCTTT
-	TRBV19	TRBJ2-7	-	CASTWGSPSYEQYF	TGTGCCAGTACCTGGGGGAGTCCCTCCTACGAGCAGTACTTC
-	TRBV14	TRBJ1-1	-	CASSLSRASEAFF	TGTGCCAGCAGCCTCTCGCGGGCATCTGAAGCTTTCTTT
-	TRBV27	TRBJ1-6	-	CASSFQVGNNSPLHF	TGTGCCAGCAGTTTTCAAGTAGGGAACAATTCACCCCTCCACTTT
-	TRBV5-1	TRBJ2-3	-	CASSSRQVPDTQYF	TGCGCCAGCAGCTCCCGACAGGTTCCAGATACGCAGTATTTT
-	TRBV7-9	TRBJ1-2	-	CASSLLKGTRTLGYTF	TGTGCCAGCAGCTTATTGAAAGGGACCAGAACTTTGGGCTACACCTTC
TRBD1	TRBV5-4	TRBJ1-1	-	CASSARGYEAFF	TGTGCCAGCAGCGCCAGGGGGTACGAAGCTTTCTTT
-	TRBV19	TRBJ2-7	-	CASSPGAGEYEQYF	TGTGCCAGTAGCCCTGGGGCAGGAGAGTACGAGCAGTACTTC
-	TRBV5-1	TRBJ2-2	-	CASRPGPVVTGELFF	TGCGCCAGCAGACCGGGACCCGTAGTCACCGGGGAGCTGTTTTTT
-	TRBV11-2	TRBJ2-3	-	CASSQLGPTDTQYF	TGTGCCAGCAGCCAGCTTGGGCCCACAGATACGCAGTATTTT
-	TRBV5-1	TRBJ1-1	-	CASSLGTASGEAFF	TGCGCCAGCAGCTTGGGGACGGCTTCGGGTGAAGCTTTCTTT
-	TRBV12-5	TRBJ2-7	-	CASGLVSGDEQYF	TGTGCTAGTGGTTTGGTATCGGGGGACGAGCAGTACTTC
TRBD1	TRBV30	TRBJ1-5	-	CAWDRGMGQPQHF	TGTGCCTGGGACAGGGGAATGGGGCAGCCCCAGCATTTT
-	TRBV5-8	TRBJ2-7	-	CASSLAPGNYYEQYF	TGTGCCAGCAGCTTGGCTCCCGGAAACTACTACGAGCAGTACTTC
TRBD1	TRBV14	TRBJ2-7	few	CASSHLQGTLYEQYF	TGTGCCAGCAGCCACCTACAGGGGACCCTCTACGAGCAGTACTTC
TRBD1	TRBV7-3	TRBJ2-6	-	CASSLAGTGSGANVLTF	TGTGCCAGCAGCTTAGCCGGGACAGGGAGTGGGGCCAACGTCCTGACTTTC